The next 16 T cell receptor beta chains were all read from a single sample in a study of shared clonotypes between healthy human individuals. It was CD45RO-negative cells, positively selected for CCR7, that made up naive CD8 cells, with terminally differentiated effector memory CD45RA+ cells excluded. The method was immunoSEQ multiplex PCR; TCRdb's version includes in-frame clones alone and lacks a portion of them. The table includes fewer than 850,000 clones, just over 95% detected once. Sequencing input: naive CD8+ T cells sorted from blood. Receptors originate from a man aged 30 to 39 in good health.

The V and J genes are TRBV7-6 and TRBJ2-7; 7 bases are shared with TRBD1. From germline, CDR1 is SGHVS and CDR2 FNYEAQ. With V trimmed by 5 bases and J by 2 bases, 6 bases remained unmatched. The CDR3 is made up of 14 amino acids. This CDR3 is CASSKTGLTYEQYF. CDR3 coding DNA: TGTGCCAGCAGCAAGACAGGGCTTACCTACGAGCAGTACTTC.

DNA for the CDR3: TGTGCCAGCAGCGGGACTAGCGGGACCAACACAGATACGCAGTATTTT. Translation: CASSGTSGTNTDTQYF. This sequence joins TRBV9 and TRBJ2-3, with 12 bases identical to TRBD2. CDR1 is SGDLS, CDR2 YYNGEE, per germline. The CDR3 has 16 residues. With 3 bases clipped from V and 2 bases from J, the junction kept 4 bases outside the gene matches.

This clone occurred once. The rearrangement joins TRBV5-1 to TRBJ2-1; 12 bases agree with TRBD2. V lost 3 bases, J lost 5 bases, and 3 bases stayed unmatched. The CDR3 consists of 15 residues. Per germline, CDR1 SGHRS and CDR2 YFSETQ. The CDR3 is CASSSGLAGNNEQFF. The CDR3 region has the DNA TGCGCCAGCAGCTCGGGACTAGCGGGTAACAATGAGCAGTTCTTC. The full variable domain, rest sourced from reference TRBV5-1 and TRBJ2-1, is KAGVTQTPRYLIKTRGQQVTLSCSPISGHRSVSWYQQTPGQGLQFLFEYFSETQRNKGNFPGRFSGRQFSNSRSEMNVSTLELGDSALYLCASSSGLAGNNEQFFGPGTRLTVL.

The rearrangement uses TRBV5-1 and TRBJ2-2; TRBD2 might be the D (5 bases). Germline V gene lookup returns CDR1 SGHRS and CDR2 YFSETQ. The CDR3 contains 13 residues. The germline V and J ends were trimmed by 2 bases and 7 bases, with 9 bases remaining between them. The DNA of the CDR3 is TGCGCCAGCAGCTTCGTCGGGGTCGGGGAGCTGTTTTTT. Residues: CASSFVGVGELFF.

This clone has just one count. The chain carries TRBV14 and TRBJ2-1, with D uncertain. The CDR3 consists of 13 residues. Germline loops: CDR1 SGHDN, CDR2 FVKESK. With 1 base removed from V and 9 bases from J, the gap between germline ends came to 10 bases. This chain's CDR3 is CASSQGRETEQFF. The CDR3 region has the DNA TGTGCCAGCAGCCAAGGGAGAGAGACTGAGCAGTTCTTC.

Details on this clone: Other DNA sequences from this sample encode an identical CDR3 as well. V usage is TRBV7-9 and J usage is TRBJ2-1; 8 bases line up with TRBD1. CDR3 length: 16 amino acids. Germline V CDR1 and CDR2: SEHNR, FQNEAQ (reference sequence). J lost 1 base, V lost 5 bases, and 7 bases had no gene match. The CDR3: CASSPGQGSSYNEQFF. CDR3 DNA sequence: TGTGCCAGCAGCCCTGGACAGGGCAGTTCCTACAATGAGCAGTTCTTC.

The chain carries TRBV25-1 and TRBJ2-7; D might be TRBD2 (5 bases). The V end lost 5 bases, the J end lost 0 bases, and 8 bases lay between the germline ends. The CDR3 is 13 residues long. CDR1 and CDR2 from the germline V gene are MGHDK and SYGVNS. DNA for the CDR3: TGTGCCAGCAGTCCTCGGGACTCCTACGAGCAGTACTTC. Its protein product is CASSPRDSYEQYF.

The CDR3: CASSQVGDSYEQYF. CDR3 nucleotide sequence: TGTGCCAGCAGCCAAGTTGGGGACAGCTACGAGCAGTACTTC. V is TRBV4-2 and J is TRBJ2-7, with 7 bases identical to TRBD1. The CDR3 is 14 amino acids. The V gene's germline CDR1 is LGHNA and CDR2 YNFKEQ. V gave up 1 base and J gave up 3 bases; unmatched junction bases: 3.

The CDR3 spells CASSLVQIQNTEAFF. For the CDR3, the DNA is TGCGCCAGCAGCTTGGTGCAGATCCAGAACACTGAAGCTTTCTTT. The V gene is TRBV5-1, the J gene TRBJ1-1; D is uncertain. Trimming took off 0 bases at V and 1 base at J, with 10 bases between the two ends. This CDR3 is 15 amino acids long. Germline loops: CDR1 SGHRS, CDR2 YFSETQ.

Here the CDR3 reads CASSLGSQAGAEQYF. Here the CDR3 DNA reads TGTGCCAGCAGTTTGGGGTCTCAGGCAGGGGCTGAGCAGTACTTC. The chain combines TRBV27 with TRBJ2-7; D might be TRBD1 (6 bases). Germline values: CDR1 MNHEY, CDR2 SMNVEV (reference sequence). This CDR3 region has 15 residues. V lost 3 bases and J lost 7, with 19 bases in between.

The V call is TRBV14, the J call TRBJ2-3, with TRBD1 matching over 10 bases. Germline V CDR1 and CDR2: SGHDN, FVKESK. V lost 2 bases and J lost 4; bases outside the gene matches: 6. The CDR3 runs 16 residues. The CDR3, as DNA: TGTGCCAGCAGCCAACGGACAGGGGGAAGTGCAGATACGCAGTATTTT. Its translation: CASSQRTGGSADTQYF.

The V and J genes are TRBV7-9 and TRBJ1-3, with 7 bases aligning to TRBD1. Losses at the gene ends were 6 bases for V and 2 bases for J; bases not matched to a gene: 13. This CDR3 has 17 residues. Germline CDR1 reads SEHNR; CDR2 reads FQNEAQ (reference sequence). The CDR3 here is CASSSADRVQAGNTIYF. The DNA of the CDR3 is TGTGCCAGCAGTTCAGCCGACAGGGTCCAAGCTGGAAACACCATATATTTT.

The chain carries TRBV13 and TRBJ2-7, with D possibly being TRBD2 (5 bases). The CDR3 runs 13 residues. Trimming cost V 5 bases and J 2 bases, with 10 bases left between them. Looked up from germline, CDR1 is PRHDT and CDR2 is FYEKMQ (reference sequence). The CDR3 reads CASSPFGAYEQYF. The CDR3 DNA reads TGTGCCAGCAGCCCATTCGGGGCCTACGAGCAGTACTTC.

This clone was recorded once. V gene TRBV28 combines with J gene TRBJ1-1, with D possibly being TRBD1 (5 bases). Trimming shortened V by 5 bases and J by 6 bases, and 10 bases separated the two germline ends. Germline V gene data show CDR1 as MDHEN and CDR2 as SYDVKM. The CDR3 is 12 amino acids. The CDR3 DNA sequence: TGTGCCAGCAGTCAGGGTCTGGCTGAAGCTTTCTTT. It codes for CASSQGLAEAFF.

V and J are TRBV7-9 and TRBJ1-4; 10 nucleotides line up with TRBD1. The CDR3 extends over 15 amino acids. V trimming: 5 bases; J trimming: 8 bases; junction bases outside the gene matches: 8. Germline CDR1 is SEHNR and CDR2 is FQNEAQ (reference sequence). This chain's CDR3 is CASSLPGTGEEKLFF. As DNA, the CDR3 is TGTGCCAGCAGCCTACCCGGGACAGGGGAAGAAAAACTGTTTTTT.

The CDR3 protein is CASSLEGRGDTGELFF. The CDR3 DNA sequence: TGTGCCAGCAGTCTCGAAGGGCGAGGGGACACCGGGGAGCTGTTTTTT. This rearrangement joins TRBV6-6 to TRBJ2-2, with D perhaps assigned TRBD1 or TRBD2 (5 bases each). Germline V CDR1 and CDR2: MNHNY, SVGAGI (reference sequence). The length of the CDR3 is 16 residues. V gave up 5 bases and J gave up 3 bases, with 16 bases separating them.